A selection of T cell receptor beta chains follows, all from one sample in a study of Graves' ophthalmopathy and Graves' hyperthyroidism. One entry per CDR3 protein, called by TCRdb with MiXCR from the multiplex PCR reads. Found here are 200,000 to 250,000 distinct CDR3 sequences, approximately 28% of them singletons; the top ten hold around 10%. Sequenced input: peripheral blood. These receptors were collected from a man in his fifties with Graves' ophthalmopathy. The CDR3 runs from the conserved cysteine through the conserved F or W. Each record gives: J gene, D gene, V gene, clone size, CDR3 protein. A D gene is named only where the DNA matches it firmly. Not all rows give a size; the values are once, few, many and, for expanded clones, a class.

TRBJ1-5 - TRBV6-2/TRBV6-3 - CASTPLGGVRNQPQHF
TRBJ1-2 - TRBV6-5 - CASSYRGGPYGYTF
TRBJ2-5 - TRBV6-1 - CASSGQDMETQYF
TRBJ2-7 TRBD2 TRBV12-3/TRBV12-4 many CASSLSGRTHEQYF
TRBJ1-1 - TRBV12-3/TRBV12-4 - CASSPQQGNTEAFF
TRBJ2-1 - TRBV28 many CASSPRGHTANEQFF
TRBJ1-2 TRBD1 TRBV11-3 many CASSLWRTGALSVGYTF
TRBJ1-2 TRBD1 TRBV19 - CASSPGQGDYGYTF
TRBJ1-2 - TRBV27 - CASSGGQGKIYGYTF
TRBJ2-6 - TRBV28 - CASSKISGSGANVLTF
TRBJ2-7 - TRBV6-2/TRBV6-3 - CASSYEGPLLEQYF
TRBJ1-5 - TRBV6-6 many CASSLGTRDWGNQPQHF
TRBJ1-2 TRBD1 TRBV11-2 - CASTMALGQTSYGYTF
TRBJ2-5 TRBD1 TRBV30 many CAWSRDRQETQYF
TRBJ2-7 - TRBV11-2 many CASSLEEGFLEQYF
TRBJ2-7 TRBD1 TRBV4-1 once CASSPGTALGIYEQYF
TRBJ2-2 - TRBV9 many CASSVSPNTGELFF
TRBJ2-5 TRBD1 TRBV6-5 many CASRRQGVETQYF
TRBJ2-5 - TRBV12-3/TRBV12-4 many CASSFNLGGQTQYF
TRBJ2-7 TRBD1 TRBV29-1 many CSVEMQGAYEQYF
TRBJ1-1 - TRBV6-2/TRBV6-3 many CASRLPGMNTEAFF
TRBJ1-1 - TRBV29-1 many CSVAGSAGQFEAFF
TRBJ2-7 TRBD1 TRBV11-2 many CASSLGRGTDEQYF
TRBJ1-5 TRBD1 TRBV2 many CASSGDRGSNQPQHF
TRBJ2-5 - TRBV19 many CASSIGQGYQETQYF
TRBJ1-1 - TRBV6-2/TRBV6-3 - CASSYLGGTEAFF
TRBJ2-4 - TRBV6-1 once CASRTALAKNIQYF
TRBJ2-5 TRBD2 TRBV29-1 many CSGEVPAGWEREVETQYF
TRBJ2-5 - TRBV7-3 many CASSPRSGTIETQYF
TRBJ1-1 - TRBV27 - CASTFPGSAEAFF
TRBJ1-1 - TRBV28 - CASSPRPSTEAFF
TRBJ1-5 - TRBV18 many CASSDQGYSNQPQHF
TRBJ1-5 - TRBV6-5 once CASSYNGEGNQPQHF
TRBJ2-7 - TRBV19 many CASTGGANRYEQYF
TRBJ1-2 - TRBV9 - CASSPDGYYGYTF
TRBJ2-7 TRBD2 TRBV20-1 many CSARGLAGDNYEQYF